This T cell receptor beta chain was captured by sequencing in a study of identical twins' blood T cells. Regarding the study as a whole: V gene usage reportedly matched far better within twin pairs than unrelated donors.

This CDR3 has 12 residues. Trimming pared 0 bases from V and 11 bases from J, leaving 11 bases between. The germline gives CDR1 DFQATT, CDR2 SNEGSKA (reference sequence). About this clonotype: Its antigen is unknown.

MiXCR was run by TCRdb on the 5' RACE reads, yielding one entry per CDR3 protein. Among about 370,000 distinct CDR3 sequences listed, roughly 28% were seen once. Sequences were obtained from PBMCs. The origin of this receptor is a woman aged 18-49 years in good health. The gene calls are TRBV20-1 and TRBJ1-5; no reliable D call. Here the CDR3 DNA reads TGCAGTGCTAGAGACTCGGCTCAATCCCAGCATTTT. This codes for CSARDSAQSQHF.